This T cell receptor (beta chain) was found in a study of shared clonotypes between healthy human individuals. The table came from immunoSEQ multiplex PCR; TCRdb's copy has only in-frame clones and leaves some out. This table has approximately 940,000 clones, 60% to 85% appearing once. This receptor was obtained from a man aged 18 to 29 in good health. Sequenced sample: memory CD4+ T cells sorted from blood. This sample's subset: CD45RA-negative fraction.

The CDR3 here is CASSLEVGKTQYF. CDR3 coding DNA: TGTGCCAGCAGCTTAGAGGTCGGGAAGACCCAGTACTTC. This chain uses TRBV11-3 with TRBJ2-5; D is possibly TRBD2 (5 bases). CDR1 is SGHNT and CDR2 is YENEEA in the germline V gene. The CDR3 is made up of 13 amino acids. V was cut by 0 bases and J by 6 bases, with 8 bases left in between.